This TCR beta chain was sequenced during a study of Tregs in tolerant kidney transplant recipients. Germline assignment: CDR1 SGHRS and CDR2 YFSETQ. The CDR3 consists of 14 residues. V was cut by 0 bases and J by 1 base, with 7 bases left in between. The repertoire was sequenced with immunoSEQ multiplex PCR; TCRdb's copy has only in-frame clones and lacks some. The data contain about 73,000 clones, approximately 98% of them singletons. Note on this clone: As yet, its antigen is unknown.

Whole-study results and caveats: No direct test of biological reproducibility was done here. Expanding Tregs on activated donor B cells appeared to best identify donor-specific TCRbeta clones.

The material was CD4+ T cells from blood, obtained before the transplant. The rearrangement joins TRBV5-1 to TRBJ2-5; D remains ambiguous. The source is a human donor who received a combined kidney and bone marrow transplant. The CDR3 is CASSLGGSQETQYF. The CDR3 DNA follows: TGCGCCAGCAGCTTGGGCGGCAGCCAAGAGACCCAGTACTTC. The complete variable domain, with remaining parts taken from reference TRBV5-1 and TRBJ2-5, reads KAGVTQTPRYLIKTRGQQVTLSCSPISGHRSVSWYQQTPGQGLQFLFEYFSETQRNKGNFPGRFSGRQFSNSRSEMNVSTLELGDSALYLCASSLGGSQETQYFGPGTRLLVL.